One T cell receptor beta chain is described in this entry. These data come from a study of blood T cells in healthy people across ages. The germline V gene has CDR1 DFQATT and CDR2 SNEGSKA (reference sequence). The CDR3 has 13 residues. Trimming took off 5 bases at V and 3 bases at J, with 12 bases between the two ends. Alongside a J-beta primer mix, a sample-barcoded 5' primer served in a second PCR lasting about 7 to 11 cycles. Each CDR3 protein gets one entry after TCRdb re-called the 5' RACE reads with MiXCR. The sample consists of 600,000 to 1,000,000 distinct CDR3 sequences, roughly 60% of them appearing once.

The sequence was obtained from a young man in good health. This rearrangement joins TRBV20-1 to TRBJ2-3; D could derive from TRBD1 or TRBD2 (5 bases each). Sequences were obtained from blood. This CDR3 reads CSAFPGRTDTQYF. The CDR3 DNA is TGCAGTGCTTTTCCGGGACGGACAGATACGCAGTATTTT.